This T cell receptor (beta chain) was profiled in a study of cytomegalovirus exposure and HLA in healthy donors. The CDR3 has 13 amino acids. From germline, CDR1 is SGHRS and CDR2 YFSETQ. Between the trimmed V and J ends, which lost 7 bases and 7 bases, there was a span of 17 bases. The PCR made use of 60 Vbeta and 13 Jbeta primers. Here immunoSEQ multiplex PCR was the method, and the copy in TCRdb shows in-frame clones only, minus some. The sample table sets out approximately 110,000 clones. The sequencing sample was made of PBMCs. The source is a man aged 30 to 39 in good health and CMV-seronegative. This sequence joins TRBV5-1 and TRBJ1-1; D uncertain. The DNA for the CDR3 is TGCGCCAGCTCCCCCACCCATACCGGTGAAGCTTTCTTT. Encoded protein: CASSPTHTGEAFF.